This TCR beta chain comes out of a study of blood T cell repertoires in COVID-19 (dated by TCRdb to 2020 to 2022). A note on the overall study: The collaborator samples originated in the United States, Italy and Spain and spanned the acute and convalescent phases of COVID-19. The prospective study material was composed of cDNA or gDNA derived from T cells, B-cell-depleted T cells, or PBMCs. Subjects who had been exposed to COVID-19, were actively infected with it, or had recovered from it provided the deeply sampled blood TCRbeta repertoires that made up the dataset. A freely available public database, intended as a resource for researchers studying the immune response to SARS-CoV-2, is where the repertoires were released. Samples were obtained from the ongoing ImmuneRACE study (first 160 participants) and from some 1,200 subjects provided by 6 global collaborators. Sample metadata almost always included a de-identified subject ID, COVID-19 status, age in years and sex. Where HLA class I and class II types were available, the types were taken from metadata supplied by the sample provider, not from assay-based typing. Broad study findings and their caveats: How much clinical and demographic metadata was included differed by source and by participant, and the metadata was provided uncurated.

About this clone itself: The antigen this receptor binds is unknown. Base qualities are not recorded, but no much larger clone differs from it by a single base.

The CDR3 sequence holds 16 residues, the cysteine and phenylalanine included. The CDR3 DNA has 48 bases and is translated from base 1. From the germline V gene, CDR1 is SGHRS and CDR2 is YFSETQ. V lost 0 bases and J lost 4 bases, and the count of bases not matched to a germline gene is 5. Collaborating institutions collected whole blood in K2EDTA tubes following their own protocols. For TCRbeta analysis, collaborators shipped samples in one of three forms: frozen whole blood, isolated PBMCs, or DNA extracted from either of those sample types. TCRbeta CDR3 regions were amplified from genomic DNA using the immunoSEQ Assay, a bias-controlled multiplex PCR. On the study's bioinformatics: The number of nucleated cells in each sample was estimated from the amplification of reference gene primers within the assay. To quantify the absolute abundance of each unique TCRbeta CDR3 rearrangement, sequence reads were collapsed and filtered. Productive Simpson clonality was computed per sample as the square root of Simpson's diversity index over productive rearrangements. Here the immuneACCESS table is served through TCRdb, limited to in-frame sequences with V and J called. Missing clones are a known gap in these copies; in checked studies unresolved V genes cover under half, and the rest lacks a known reason. The DNA was the basis for D and trimming; V, J and clone size are from that table. This sample is represented by about 140,000 clones; around nine tenths of them were singletons. Together, the top ten hold more than 1.5% of the sample.

The rearrangement joined TRBV5-1 to TRBJ2-1, with TRBD2 matching 9 junction bases. The sequenced sample consisted of peripheral blood. This receptor was taken from a woman in her sixties or seventies with acute or convalescent COVID-19. The CDR3 sequence is CASSLDRAGGYNEQFF. The DNA sequence is as follows: TGCGCCAGCAGCTTGGATAGAGCGGGGGGTTACAATGAGCAGTTCTTC.